These 11 T cell receptor beta chains came from one sample sequenced in a study of cytomegalovirus exposure and HLA in healthy donors. PCR primers comprised 60 Vbeta and 13 Jbeta primers. Sequenced by immunoSEQ multiplex PCR; TCRdb stores in-frame clones only, minus some. The sample lists about 120,000 clones; less than 85% were seen once. Sequenced material: PBMCs. The receptor source for this set is a male donor in good health and CMV-seronegative.

The chain has TRBV6-1 and TRBJ1-4; D is possibly TRBD1 (6 bases). This CDR3 contains 14 residues. V was shortened by 3 bases and J by 7 bases, with 12 bases between the two germline ends. Germline loops: CDR1 MNHNS, CDR2 SASEGT. CDR3 sequence: CASSEPPGAEKLFF. CDR3 nucleotides: TGTGCCAGCAGTGAGCCCCCAGGGGCTGAAAAACTGTTTTTT.

This chain connects TRBV27 to TRBJ2-2, with D perhaps matching TRBD2 (5 bases). V gave up 8 bases and J gave up 5 bases, with 6 bases separating them. The CDR3 loop spans 11 amino acids. The germline V gene has CDR1 MNHEY and CDR2 SMNVEV (reference sequence). In nucleotides, the CDR3 is TGTGCCAGCGGGAGTACCGGGGAGCTGTTTTTT. Translated: CASGSTGELFF.

V usage is TRBV28 and J usage is TRBJ2-1, with a weak D call TRBD1 (6 bases). This CDR3 spans 11 amino acids. V was shortened by 5 bases and J by 15 bases, with 14 bases between the two germline ends. Germline V lookup: CDR1 MDHEN, CDR2 SYDVKM. CDR3 amino acids: CASSADRIVFF. The CDR3 bases are TGTGCCAGCAGTGCTGACAGGATAGTGTTCTTC.

The chain joins TRBV27 to TRBJ1-6; D unclear. The CDR3 spans 13 residues. V gave up 10 bases and J gave up 8 bases, with 15 bases separating them. Per the germline V gene, CDR1 is MNHEY and CDR2 is SMNVEV (reference sequence). CDR3 DNA sequence: TGTGCCACAGCGGACGATTTCTATTCACCCCTCCACTTT. Amino acid sequence: CATADDFYSPLHF.

The chain has TRBV27 and TRBJ1-6, with D possibly TRBD1 on 5 matching bases. Trimming shortened V by 6 bases and J by 3 bases, and 12 bases separated the two germline ends. The CDR3 has 15 amino acids. CDR1 and CDR2 from the germline V gene are MNHEY and SMNVEV (reference sequence). As DNA, the CDR3 is TGTGCCAGCAGCTCAGGGCCTGACTATAATTCACCCCTCCACTTT. This encodes CASSSGPDYNSPLHF.

This clone was picked up a small number of times. CDR3 bases: TGTGCCAGCCTGACCAGGGTGGAAGCTTTCTTT. Its translation is CASLTRVEAFF. The chain joins TRBV6-6 to TRBJ1-1, with D possibly being TRBD1 (5 bases). The CDR3 extends over 11 amino acids. The germline gives CDR1 MNHNY, CDR2 SVGAGI (reference sequence). V was clipped by 8 bases and J by 8 bases, with 12 bases between them.

This clone has only one observation. This chain joins TRBV30 and TRBJ2-1, with D perhaps matching TRBD1 (6 bases). The CDR3 totals 12 residues. Germline CDR1 is GTSNPN and CDR2 is SVGIG (reference sequence). The germline V and J ends were trimmed by 5 bases and 4 bases, with 9 bases remaining between them. CDR3 in amino acids: CAWLTGYNEQFF. The CDR3, as DNA: TGTGCCTGGTTAACAGGGTACAATGAGCAGTTCTTC. The entire variable domain, with the rest obtained from reference TRBV30 and TRBJ2-1, is as follows: SQTIHQWPATLVQPVGSPLSLECTVEGTSNPNLYWYRQAAGRGLQLLFYSVGIGQISSEVPQNLSASRPQDRQFILSSKKLLLSDSGFYLCAWLTGYNEQFFGPGTRLTVL.

The V and J genes are TRBV7-9 and TRBJ1-2; 7 bases are a match to TRBD1. V shed 5 bases and J 7 bases; nucleotides not matched to a gene: 16. The germline CDR1 and CDR2 sequences are SEHNR and FQNEAQ (reference sequence). The CDR3 loop spans 16 amino acids. The CDR3 region is CASSPQFETGPSGYTF. The CDR3 nucleotides read TGTGCCAGCAGCCCCCAGTTTGAGACAGGGCCGTCTGGCTACACCTTC.

On this clone itself: A junction boundary mismatches the germline segment, possibly from a read error. The V and J genes are TRBV2 and TRBJ2-3; the match to TRBD1 covers 10 bases. The CDR3 contains 15 residues. The germline V gene encodes CDR1 SNHLY and CDR2 FYNNEI. The CDR3 nucleotides are TGTGCCAGTAGTGACAGGGGGCTCGGCACAGATACGCAGTATTTT. This codes for CASSDRGLGTDTQYF.

J is TRBJ1-4 and V is TRBV19; perhaps TRBD1 as D (6 bases). The germline gives CDR1 LNHDA, CDR2 SQIVND (reference sequence). V dropped 5 bases and J dropped 8 bases, with 15 bases sitting between them. The CDR3 totals 14 residues. The CDR3 nucleotides are TGTGCCAGTAGTCTGTCAGGGGATCGGGAAAAACTGTTTTTT. Amino acids: CASSLSGDREKLFF.

The chain combines TRBV2 with TRBJ2-7, with 8 positions matching TRBD2. The CDR3 sequence is 13 residues long. V lost 6 bases to trimming and J lost 9 bases; unmatched junction nucleotides: 10. The germline gives CDR1 SNHLY, CDR2 FYNNEI. CDR3 nucleotide sequence: TGTGCCAGCAGCCCCGGGACTAGTTTGGTGCAGTACTTC. Amino acid sequence: CASSPGTSLVQYF.